Listed below are T cell receptor beta chains from one sample, sequenced in a study of T cells in Graves' hyperthyroidism and ophthalmopathy. TCRdb processed the multiplex PCR reads anew with MiXCR; each CDR3 protein has one entry. The repertoire holds 800,000 or so distinct CDR3 sequences, with over 35% as singletons. Specimen: blood. These receptors originate from a man between 18 and 35 years old with Graves' hyperthyroidism. Both conserved end residues are trimmed from each CDR3. Clone size is stated in some rows and not others, as once, few, many or a class when expanded.

>TRBV7-9|NA|TRBJ2-5
ASSHSMGVQETQY
>TRBV7-7|few|TRBJ2-7
ASSPQSGTGYEQY
>TRBV2|few|TRBJ2-7
ASQGRLYEQY
>TRBV11-2|many|TRBJ1-6
ASSLDRGRVAGNSPLH
>TRBV2|once|TRBJ1-4
ASSVGRRNEKLF
>TRBV19|NA|TRBJ2-6
ASSIDRSGQSSGANVLT
>TRBV2|many|TRBJ2-2
ASSSRDSHTGELF
>TRBV20-1|few|TRBJ2-7
SARELTGSSYEQY
>TRBV20-1|NA|TRBJ2-5
SDRDQQTQY
>TRBV29-1|many|TRBJ2-7
SVQGDLYEQY
>TRBV19|NA|TRBJ1-1
ATLPWGNTEAF
>TRBV5-1|NA|TRBJ2-7
ASSSDASAYEQY
>TRBV19|many|TRBJ1-2
ASRLRDASNYGYT
>TRBV27|NA|TRBJ1-5
ASSYVGTQPQH
>TRBV7-2|once|TRBJ1-3
ASSQTESSGNTIY
>TRBV20-1|NA|TRBJ1-6
SAKADGNSPLH
>TRBV6-5|few|TRBJ2-7
ASSYDRYYEQY
>TRBV12-3/TRBV12-4|NA|TRBJ1-4
ASSSLRGPVGEKLF
>TRBV10-3|many|TRBJ1-5
ASGEGNQPQH
>TRBV12-3/TRBV12-4|many|TRBJ1-2
ASSSNYGYT
>TRBV7-2|few|TRBJ1-6
ASSSGTAYSPLH
>TRBV7-2|NA|TRBJ2-7
ASSPVAGGGLSYEQY
>TRBV7-2|NA|TRBJ2-7
ASSKTSGEYEQY
>TRBV20-1|few|TRBJ1-6
SAHLTVNSPLH
>TRBV29-1|many|TRBJ1-1
SASKGMNTEAF
>TRBV12-3/TRBV12-4|few|TRBJ1-2
ASNPDRAQGYT
>TRBV9|NA|TRBJ1-1
ASSQVGTMNTEAF
>TRBV20-1|once|TRBJ2-5
NGGTPQETQY
>TRBV12-3/TRBV12-4|few|TRBJ2-2
ASSTRTSGRFTGELF
>TRBV2|many|TRBJ2-6
ASSEGGTANVLT
>TRBV7-9|NA|TRBJ2-7
ASSPDWGTYEQY
>TRBV20-1|many|TRBJ1-3
SARGQGTIY
>TRBV29-1|NA|TRBJ2-3
SVEDPDSTDTQY
>TRBV29-1|NA|TRBJ2-5
SIGQLQETQY
>TRBV20-1|few|TRBJ2-7
SFLRGEYEQY
>TRBV2|many|TRBJ2-6
ASSEVGANVLT
>TRBV5-5|many|TRBJ2-6
ASSPPSSNVLT
>TRBV9|few|TRBJ2-3
ASRVPGSDTQY
>TRBV4-2|NA|TRBJ2-5
ASSQDLPELLQETQY
>TRBV9|NA|TRBJ2-2
ASSSLTGNTGELF
>TRBV5-5|few|TRBJ2-5
ASSLSLGETQY
>TRBV7-8|many|TRBJ1-1
ASSLRDSSLTEAF
>TRBV29-1|many|TRBJ2-6
SVTGLSGANVLT
>TRBV2|NA|TRBJ1-1
ASSEDSITEAF
>TRBV10-3|NA|TRBJ1-5
AIRSGTGGNQPQH
>TRBV6-4|few|TRBJ2-7
ASSDSPGPFPLY
>TRBV20-1|NA|TRBJ1-1
SARGGQSRVNTEAF
>TRBV7-3|many|TRBJ2-6
ASSFGETSGANVLT
>TRBV7-2|NA|TRBJ2-5
ASSFGRTASTTQY
>TRBV6-5|many|TRBJ2-7
ASMRAKGEQY
>TRBV7-9|NA|TRBJ1-1
ASSHGTGKLAEAF
>TRBV4-2|NA|TRBJ2-6
ASSQDGGLWTGANVLT
>TRBV7-2|NA|TRBJ2-7
ASSQDLGGPYEQY
>TRBV20-1|many|TRBJ2-5
SAGGTQY
>TRBV11-2|many|TRBJ2-7
ASSSGGKGEQY